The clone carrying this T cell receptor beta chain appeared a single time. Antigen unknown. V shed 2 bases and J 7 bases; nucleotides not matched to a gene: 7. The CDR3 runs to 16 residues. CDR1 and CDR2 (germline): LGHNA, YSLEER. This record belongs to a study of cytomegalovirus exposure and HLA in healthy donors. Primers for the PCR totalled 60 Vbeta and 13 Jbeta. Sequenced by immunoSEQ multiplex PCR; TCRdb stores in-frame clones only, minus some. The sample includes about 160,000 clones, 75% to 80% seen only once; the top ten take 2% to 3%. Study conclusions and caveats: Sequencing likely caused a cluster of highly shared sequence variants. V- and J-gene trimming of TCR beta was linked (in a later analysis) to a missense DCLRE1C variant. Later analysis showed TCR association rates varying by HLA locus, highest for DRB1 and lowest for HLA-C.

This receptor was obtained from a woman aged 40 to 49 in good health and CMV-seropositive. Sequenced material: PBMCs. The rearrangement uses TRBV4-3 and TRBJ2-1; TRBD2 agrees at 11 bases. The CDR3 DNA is TGCGCCAGCAGCCAAACTAGCGGGGGTACAGAAAATGAGCAGTTCTTC. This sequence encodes CASSQTSGGTENEQFF.